This TCR beta chain was observed in a study of blood T cell repertoires in COVID-19 (dated by TCRdb to about 2020). For the wider study: Collaborator samples came from the United States, Italy and Spain and covered acute and convalescent phases of COVID-19. The material from the prospective study consisted of cDNA or gDNA derived from T cells, B-cell-depleted T cells, or PBMCs. Subjects who had been exposed to COVID-19, were actively infected with it, or had recovered from it provided the deeply sampled blood TCRbeta repertoires that made up the dataset. The repertoires were made available in a free public database intended to serve as a resource for research on the immune response to SARS-CoV-2. The samples were drawn from the first 160 participants of the ongoing ImmuneRACE study and from over a thousand subjects provided by 6 global collaborators. The sample metadata nearly always contained a de-identified subject ID, COVID-19 status, age in years and sex. Where HLA class I and class II types were available, the types were taken from metadata supplied by the sample provider, not from assay-based typing.

TCRbeta CDR3 regions were amplified from genomic DNA using the immunoSEQ Assay, a bias-controlled multiplex PCR. As for the authors' bioinformatics: The number of nucleated cells in each sample was estimated from the amplification of reference gene primers within the assay. To quantify the absolute abundance of each unique TCRbeta CDR3 rearrangement, sequence reads were collapsed and filtered. Productive Simpson clonality was computed per sample as the square root of Simpson's diversity index over productive rearrangements. TCRdb took over this immuneACCESS table, retaining in-frame rearrangements with V and J assigned. Such tables are incomplete; in checked studies, under half of the missing clones stem from an unresolved V gene, and the remainder is unexplained. The DNA gave D and trimming, while V, J and clone size come from that table. Counted in this sample were some 250,000 clones; roughly 80% of them appeared once. The ten largest clones take up approximately 9.6% of the sample.

Comments on this clone: Its antigen has not been determined. Base qualities are not provided; no much larger clone lies one nucleotide away.

Each collaborating institution followed its own protocols to collect whole blood in K2EDTA tubes. For TCRbeta analysis, collaborators shipped samples in one of three forms: frozen whole blood, isolated PBMCs, or DNA extracted from either of those sample types. The full study reports these points: How much clinical and demographic metadata was included differed by source and by participant, and the metadata was provided uncurated.

V was cut back by 3 bases and J by 8 bases, leaving a gap of 17 bases between them. According to the germline V gene (reference sequence), CDR1 reads LNHNV and CDR2 reads YYDKDF. The CDR3 runs 15 residues from the cysteine to the phenylalanine. Only the CDR3 part of the read is kept: 45 bases, read in frame from the first base. The source material was peripheral blood. The chain uses TRBV15 and TRBJ2-1, and perhaps TRBD2 as D gene, on 5 matching bases. This TCR came from a woman of 80 years or more with acute or convalescent COVID-19. In nucleotide form, the sequence is TGTGCCACCAGCAGCGAAAACCGGAAGAGGGATGAGCAGTTCTTC. Its protein is CATSSENRKRDEQFF.